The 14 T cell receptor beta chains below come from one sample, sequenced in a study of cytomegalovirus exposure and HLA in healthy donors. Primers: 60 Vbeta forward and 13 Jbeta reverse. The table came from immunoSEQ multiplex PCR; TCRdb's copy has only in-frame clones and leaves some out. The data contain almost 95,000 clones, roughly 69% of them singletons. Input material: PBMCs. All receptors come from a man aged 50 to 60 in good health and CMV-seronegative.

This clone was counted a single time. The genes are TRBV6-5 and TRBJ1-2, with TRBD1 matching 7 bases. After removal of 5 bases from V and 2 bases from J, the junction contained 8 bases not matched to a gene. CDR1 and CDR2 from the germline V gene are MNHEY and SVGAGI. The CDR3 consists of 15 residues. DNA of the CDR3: TGTGCCAGCAGTACGCACAGGGGAGGCAACTATGGCTACACCTTC. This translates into CASSTHRGGNYGYTF.

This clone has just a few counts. As DNA, the CDR3 is TGTGCCTGGAGTGGGGGGGGCGAGCAGTACTTC. It translates to CAWSGGGEQYF. The V call is TRBV30, the J call TRBJ2-7; 7 bases are a match to TRBD2. Looked up from germline, CDR1 is GTSNPN and CDR2 is SVGIG (reference sequence). V was clipped by 1 base and J by 6 bases; unmatched bases: 0. The CDR3 runs to 11 residues.

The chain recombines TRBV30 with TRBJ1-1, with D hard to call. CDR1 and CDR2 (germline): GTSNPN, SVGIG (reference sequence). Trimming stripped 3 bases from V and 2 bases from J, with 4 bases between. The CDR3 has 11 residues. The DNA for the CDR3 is TGTGCCTGGAGCTATAACACTGAAGCTTTCTTT. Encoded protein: CAWSYNTEAFF.

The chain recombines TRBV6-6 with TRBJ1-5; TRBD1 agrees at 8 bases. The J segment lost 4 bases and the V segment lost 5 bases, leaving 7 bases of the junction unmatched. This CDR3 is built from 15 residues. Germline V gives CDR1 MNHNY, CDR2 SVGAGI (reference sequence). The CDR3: CASSSRDRWNQPQHF. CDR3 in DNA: TGTGCCAGCAGTAGCCGGGACAGGTGGAATCAGCCCCAGCATTTT.

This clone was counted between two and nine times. For the CDR3, the DNA is TGTGCCAGTAGTACGCAGGGGTTTAGCAATCAGCCCCAGCATTTT. Its translation is CASSTQGFSNQPQHF. This rearrangement joins TRBV19 to TRBJ1-5; tentative D call: TRBD1 (6 bases). Per germline, CDR1 LNHDA and CDR2 SQIVND (reference sequence). V lost 4 bases, J lost 0 bases, and 10 bases lay in between. The length of the CDR3 is 15 residues.

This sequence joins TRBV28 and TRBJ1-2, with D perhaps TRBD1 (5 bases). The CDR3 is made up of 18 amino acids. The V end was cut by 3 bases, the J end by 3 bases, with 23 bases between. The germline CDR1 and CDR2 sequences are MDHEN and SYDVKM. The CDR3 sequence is CASSLRWSKGILHYGYTF. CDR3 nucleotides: TGTGCCAGCAGTTTGAGGTGGTCGAAGGGGATCCTTCACTATGGCTACACCTTC.

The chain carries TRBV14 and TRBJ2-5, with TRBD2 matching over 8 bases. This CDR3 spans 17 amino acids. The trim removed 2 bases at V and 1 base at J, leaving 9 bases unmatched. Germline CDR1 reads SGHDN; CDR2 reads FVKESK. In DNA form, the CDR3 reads TGTGCCAGCAGCCAATTTCGGGGGGGAGGTCTCCAAGAGACCCAGTACTTC. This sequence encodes CASSQFRGGGLQETQYF.

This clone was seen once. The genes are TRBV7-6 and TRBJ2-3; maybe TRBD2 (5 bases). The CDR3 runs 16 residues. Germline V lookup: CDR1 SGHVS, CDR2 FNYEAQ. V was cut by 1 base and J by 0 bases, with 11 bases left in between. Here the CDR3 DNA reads TGTGCCAGCAGCTTAGAAAGTCGGGGAAGCACAGATACGCAGTATTTT. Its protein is CASSLESRGSTDTQYF.

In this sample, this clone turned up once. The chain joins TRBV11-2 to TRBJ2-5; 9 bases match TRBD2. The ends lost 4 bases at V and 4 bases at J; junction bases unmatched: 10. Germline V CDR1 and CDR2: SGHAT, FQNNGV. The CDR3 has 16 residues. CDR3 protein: CASSSLRSGRGETQYF. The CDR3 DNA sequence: TGTGCCAGCAGCTCCCTACGTAGCGGGAGAGGAGAGACCCAGTACTTC.

CDR3 residues: CASSLRVNTEAFF. For the CDR3, the DNA is TGTGCCAGCAGTCTGAGGGTGAACACTGAAGCTTTCTTT. The J gene is TRBJ1-1, the V gene TRBV5-4; D unresolved. V was cut by 5 bases and J by 0 bases, with 8 bases left in between. This CDR3 is built from 13 residues. Germline lookup yields CDR1 SGHNT and CDR2 YYREEE (reference sequence).

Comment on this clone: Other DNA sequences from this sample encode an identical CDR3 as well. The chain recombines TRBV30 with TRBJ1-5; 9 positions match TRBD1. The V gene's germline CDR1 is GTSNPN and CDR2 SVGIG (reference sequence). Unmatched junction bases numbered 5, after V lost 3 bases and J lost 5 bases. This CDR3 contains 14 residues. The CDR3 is CAWSLRQGDQPQHF. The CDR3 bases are TGTGCCTGGAGCCTGAGACAGGGGGATCAGCCCCAGCATTTT. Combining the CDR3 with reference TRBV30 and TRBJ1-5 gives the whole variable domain SQTIHQWPATLVQPVGSPLSLECTVEGTSNPNLYWYRQAAGRGLQLLFYSVGIGQISSEVPQNLSASRPQDRQFILSSKKLLLSDSGFYLCAWSLRQGDQPQHFGDGTRLSIL.

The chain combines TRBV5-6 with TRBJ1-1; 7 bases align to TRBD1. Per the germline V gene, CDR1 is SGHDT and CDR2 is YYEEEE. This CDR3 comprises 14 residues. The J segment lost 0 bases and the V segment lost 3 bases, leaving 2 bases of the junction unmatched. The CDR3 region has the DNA TGTGCCAGCAGCTGGGACAGCATGAACACTGAAGCTTTCTTT. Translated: CASSWDSMNTEAFF.

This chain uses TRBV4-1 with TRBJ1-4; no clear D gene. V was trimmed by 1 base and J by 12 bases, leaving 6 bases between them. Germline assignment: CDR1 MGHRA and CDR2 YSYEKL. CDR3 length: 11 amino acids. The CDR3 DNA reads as TGCGCCAGCAGCCAAGTAGCTGAACTGTTTTTT. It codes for CASSQVAELFF.

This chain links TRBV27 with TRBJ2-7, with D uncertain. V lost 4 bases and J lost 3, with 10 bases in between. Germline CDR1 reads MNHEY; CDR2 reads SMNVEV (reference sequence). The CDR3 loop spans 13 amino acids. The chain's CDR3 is CASSYKAYYEQYV. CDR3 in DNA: TGTGCCAGCAGTTATAAGGCCTACTACGAGCAGTACGTC.